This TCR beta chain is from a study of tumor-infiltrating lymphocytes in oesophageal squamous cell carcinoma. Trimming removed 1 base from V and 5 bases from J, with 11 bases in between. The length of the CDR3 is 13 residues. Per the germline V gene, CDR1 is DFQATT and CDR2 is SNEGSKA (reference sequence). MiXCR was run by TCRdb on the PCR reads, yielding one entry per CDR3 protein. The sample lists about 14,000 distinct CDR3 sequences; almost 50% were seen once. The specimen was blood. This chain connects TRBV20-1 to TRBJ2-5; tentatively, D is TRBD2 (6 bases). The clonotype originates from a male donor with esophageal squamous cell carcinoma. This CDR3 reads CSARVTGVETQYF. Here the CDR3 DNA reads TGCAGTGCTAGAGTCACGGGAGTGGAGACCCAGTACTTC.